These 27 T cell receptor beta chains originate from one sample sequenced in a study of metastatic and nonmetastatic thyroid tumors. MiXCR was used by TCRdb to re-call the PCR reads. Among some 5,000 clones listed, approximately 17% were seen once. Every patient was untreated before thyroid surgery. Sequenced: adjacent normal tissue. All receptors come from a female donor with papillary thyroid cancer or a benign thyroid nodule (not recorded which). Some clones in this sample may be carry-over from other donors' samples.

Details on this clone: One junction end disagrees with the germline gene, perhaps due to a read error. The V gene is TRBV7-2, the J gene TRBJ2-3, with 11 bases fitting TRBD2. Germline CDR1 SGHTA, CDR2 FQGNSA. The CDR3 sequence is 13 residues long. CDR3 nucleotides: TGTGCCAGCAGCCTCTCGACTAGCGGGATGACGAATTTT. It is translated as CASSLSTSGMTNF.

V usage is TRBV28 and J usage is TRBJ2-7; 7 bases align to TRBD1. This CDR3 comprises 14 residues. Germline CDR1 is MDHEN and CDR2 is SYDVKM. DNA of the CDR3: TGTGCCAGCAGGAGACAGGGAAAAGTCTACGAGCAGTACGTA. Its protein is CASRRQGKVYEQYV.

This clone qualifies as medium-sized (0.01 to 0.1%). V usage is TRBV7-3 and J usage is TRBJ1-2; 10 bases are shared with TRBD1. J gave up 8 bases and V 4 bases, and 4 bases lay outside the gene matches. Looked up from germline, CDR1 is SGHTA and CDR2 is FQGTGA. CDR3 length: 13 amino acids. CDR3 residues: CASSSGTGEGYTF. Here the CDR3 DNA reads TGTGCCAGCAGCTCCGGGACAGGGGAAGGCTACACCTTC.

This clone occurred a few times. V is TRBV28 and J is TRBJ2-1, with 11 bases lining up with TRBD2. CDR3 length equals 17 residues. With 5 bases clipped from V and 7 bases from J, the junction kept 13 bases outside the gene matches. Germline CDR1 is MDHEN and CDR2 is SYDVKM. The CDR3 reads CASSTSVAGGPGNEQFF. In nucleotides, the CDR3 is TGTGCCAGCAGTACAAGCGTAGCGGGAGGGCCAGGAAATGAGCAGTTCTTC.

This clone was counted many times. The V call is TRBV3-1, the J call TRBJ2-5, with 10 bases that match TRBD2. Germline values: CDR1 LGHDT, CDR2 YNNKEL (reference sequence). The length of the CDR3 is 13 residues. Trimming removed 4 bases from V and 7 bases from J; junction bases left unmatched: 3. The chain's CDR3 is CASSPRLAGTQYF. The CDR3 DNA is TGTGCCAGCAGCCCCAGACTAGCGGGGACCCAGTACTTC.

By proportion, this clone is medium-sized (0.01 to 0.1%). The rearrangement joins TRBV6-2 or TRBV6-3 to TRBJ1-5; 7 nucleotides align to TRBD1. The CDR3 sequence is 18 residues long. The V gene end was trimmed by 0 bases and the J gene end by 0 bases; junction bases not matched to a gene: 8. CDR1 and CDR2 (germline): MNHEY, SVGEGT. The chain's CDR3 is CASSYSQDRQYSNQPQHF. The CDR3 nucleotides are TGTGCCAGCAGTTACTCCCAGGACAGGCAGTATAGCAATCAGCCCCAGCATTTT.

Judged by abundance, this clone is large (0.1 to 1%). The gene calls are TRBV27 and TRBJ2-7; D ambiguous. V dropped 5 bases and J dropped 2 bases, with 13 bases sitting between them. The germline gives CDR1 MNHEY, CDR2 SMNVEV (reference sequence). This CDR3 has 14 amino acids. CDR3 nucleotide sequence: TGTGCCAGCAGTCCCCAGAAAAATGCCTACGAGCAGTACTTC. It yields the protein CASSPQKNAYEQYF.

As concerns this clone: The germline gene is not matched at one end of the junction; a read error may be the cause. V is TRBV20-1 and J is TRBJ2-1; 9 bases agree with TRBD2. The germline V gene encodes CDR1 DFQATT and CDR2 SNEGSKA (reference sequence). This CDR3 is built from 14 residues. The CDR3 DNA sequence: TGCAGTGCGATAGCGGGAGACCCCCCCCATGAGAAGTTCTTT. It codes for CSAIAGDPPHEKFF.

The chain employs TRBV19 and TRBJ1-5; the D is unclear. This CDR3 contains 17 residues. Germline V gene lookup returns CDR1 LNHDA and CDR2 SQIVND (reference sequence). V was cut by 5 bases and J by 0 bases, with 17 bases left in between. In DNA, the CDR3 is TGTGCCAGTAGTCCAAATGGAGGGTTGAATAGCAATCAGCCCCAGCATTTT. Translation: CASSPNGGLNSNQPQHF.

The rearrangement links TRBV20-1 to TRBJ1-1; 7 bases match TRBD1. Germline assignment: CDR1 DFQATT and CDR2 SNEGSKA (reference sequence). The CDR3 is 12 residues long. V lost 5 bases to trimming and J lost 5 bases; unmatched junction nucleotides: 5. The CDR3: CSAPLTGTEAFF. In DNA, the CDR3 is TGCAGTGCTCCCCTGACAGGGACTGAAGCTTTCTTT.

This clone is deemed medium-sized. The CDR3 region is CSARDTVNTEAFF. The CDR3 DNA reads as TGCAGTGCTAGAGACACAGTGAACACTGAAGCTTTCTTT. The J gene is TRBJ1-1, the V gene TRBV20-1; no clear D. This CDR3 is 13 amino acids long. The germline gives CDR1 DFQATT, CDR2 SNEGSKA (reference sequence). Trimming took 0 bases from V and 0 from J, leaving 5 bases between them.

This clone is medium-sized by share. The chain has TRBV20-1 and TRBJ2-7, with TRBD1 matching 8 bases. CDR1 and CDR2 (germline): DFQATT, SNEGSKA (reference sequence). This CDR3 is 11 amino acids long. V was clipped by 5 bases and J by 7 bases; unmatched bases: 4. The CDR3 DNA reads as TGCAGTGCTGACACAGGGGGTGAGCAGTACGTC. As protein: CSADTGGEQYV.

This clone is large in the sample. The V gene is TRBV6-1, the J gene TRBJ1-2, with D perhaps TRBD1 (5 bases). Germline CDR1 MNHNS, CDR2 SASEGT. Trimming took 7 bases from V and 6 from J, leaving 9 bases between them. This CDR3 has 11 residues. CDR3 coding DNA: TGTGCCAGCACGAGAGGGGATGGCTACACCTTC. This translates into CASTRGDGYTF.

The V and J genes are TRBV28 and TRBJ1-5; 9 positions match TRBD1. CDR3 length: 14 amino acids. Germline V lookup: CDR1 MDHEN, CDR2 SYDVKM. The ends lost 6 bases at V and 6 bases at J; junction bases unmatched: 6. The CDR3 DNA reads TGTGCCAGCAGCCTAACAGGGGGCTCTCAGCCCCAGCATTTT. It translates to CASSLTGGSQPQHF.

The chain combines TRBV5-1 with TRBJ1-2, with 8 bases fitting TRBD1. The CDR3 loop spans 15 amino acids. Germline lookup yields CDR1 SGHRS and CDR2 YFSETQ. Unmatched junction bases numbered 13, after V lost 4 bases and J lost 8 bases. CDR3 sequence: CASSLAGNRGAGYTF. CDR3 sequence (DNA): TGCGCCAGCAGCCTGGCCGGTAACAGGGGGGCCGGCTACACCTTC. The whole variable domain, remainder taken from reference TRBV5-1 and TRBJ1-2, is KAGVTQTPRYLIKTRGQQVTLSCSPISGHRSVSWYQQTPGQGLQFLFEYFSETQRNKGNFPGRFSGRQFSNSRSEMNVSTLELGDSALYLCASSLAGNRGAGYTFGSGTRLTVV.

In this sample, this clone is medium-sized. The V gene is TRBV6-1, the J gene TRBJ1-5; perhaps TRBD1 as D (5 bases). The V gene lost 4 bases and the J gene lost 2 bases, with 15 bases spanning the gap. The CDR3 totals 16 residues. The germline V gene has CDR1 MNHNS and CDR2 SASEGT. The CDR3 DNA follows: TGTGCCAGCAGTGTAATCGGGGCCGGAGGCAATCAGCCCCAGCATTTT. Protein product: CASSVIGAGGNQPQHF.

The chain joins TRBV6-1 to TRBJ1-1; D perhaps matches TRBD1 (5 bases). The germline CDR1 and CDR2 sequences are MNHNS and SASEGT. The ends were cut back, 5 bases at V and 0 bases at J, with 13 bases in the middle. The CDR3 covers 15 residues. CDR3 sequence reads: CASSLGGALNTEAFF. CDR3 sequence (DNA): TGTGCCAGCAGTTTGGGTGGGGCCCTGAACACTGAAGCTTTCTTT.

The chain couples TRBV19 to TRBJ2-5; 9 bases align to TRBD1. CDR3 length equals 18 residues. Germline trimming cut 5 bases from V and 5 bases from J; bases unmatched to any gene: 18. Germline V gene sequence: CDR1 LNHDA, CDR2 SQIVND (reference sequence). The CDR3 spells CASSRVGDRDLYWETQYF. The DNA of the CDR3 is TGTGCCAGTAGTCGTGTTGGGGACAGGGATTTATACTGGGAGACCCAGTACTTC.

The CDR3 DNA follows: TGTGCCAGCAGCCCTATTTATAATTCACCCCTCCACTTT. It translates to CASSPIYNSPLHF. V and J are TRBV27 and TRBJ1-6; no reliable D call. This CDR3 spans 13 amino acids. V lost 6 bases to trimming and J lost 4 bases, with 7 bases between them. Germline assignment: CDR1 MNHEY and CDR2 SMNVEV (reference sequence).

This clone was seen ten or more times. The germline gene is not matched at one end of the junction; a read error may be the cause. The sample carries other DNA sequences with the same CDR3. The chain combines TRBV11-2 with TRBJ1-6, with D tentatively TRBD1 (5 bases). There are 14 residues in the CDR3. Germline V CDR1 and CDR2: SGHAT, FQNNGV. CDR3 sequence: CASSLAGRSSPLHF. In DNA form, the CDR3 reads TGCGCCAGCAGCTTAGCAGGGCGCAGTTCACCCCTCCACTTT.

V and J are TRBV6-2 or TRBV6-3 and TRBJ2-3, with a weak D call TRBD2 (6 bases). The V end was cut by 4 bases, the J end by 2 bases, with 10 bases between. CDR3 length: 14 amino acids. Per the germline V gene, CDR1 is MNHEY and CDR2 is SVGEGT. The CDR3 sequence: CASSFGGPTDTQYF. DNA of the CDR3: TGTGCCAGCAGTTTCGGAGGGCCCACAGATACGCAGTATTTT.

Ten or more counts support this clone. The rearrangement joins TRBV29-1 to TRBJ2-5; 12 bases are shared with TRBD1. Looked up from germline, CDR1 is SQVTM and CDR2 is ANQGSEA. This CDR3 is 14 amino acids long. Trimming took 3 bases from V and 5 from J; bases not matched to a gene: 4. The CDR3 DNA reads TGCAGCGTTGAGGGACAGGGGGCAGGGGAGACCCAGTACTTC. This gives the protein CSVEGQGAGETQYF.

The rearrangement joins TRBV15 to TRBJ1-3, with D unclear. The V gene lost 0 bases and the J gene lost 0 bases, with 15 bases spanning the gap. This CDR3 region has 18 residues. CDR1 LNHNV and CDR2 YYDKDF come from the germline V gene (reference sequence). Here the CDR3 DNA reads TGTGCCACCAGCAGAGACGGCGACTCGGGAAGCTCTGGAAACACCATATATTTT. Translated: CATSRDGDSGSSGNTIYF.

The sample holds many counts of this clone. This could be a read error, since a much larger clone is one nucleotide away. The chain uses TRBV2 and TRBJ1-6, with D possibly being TRBD1 (6 bases). The CDR3 is made up of 13 amino acids. Germline lookup yields CDR1 SNHLY and CDR2 FYNNEI. In nucleotides, the CDR3 is TGTGCCAGCGGCAGGGGAATGGATTCACCCCACCACTTT. It codes for CASGRGMDSPHHF.

This rearrangement joins TRBV6-5 to TRBJ2-7; the D call may be TRBD1 or TRBD2 (6 bases each). Looked up from germline, CDR1 is MNHEY and CDR2 is SVGAGI. This CDR3 is 17 amino acids long. V lost 2 bases to trimming and J lost 1 base, with 18 bases between them. CDR3 residues: CASSYTSLRRGSYEQYF. The CDR3 DNA is TGTGCCAGCAGTTACACTTCCTTGAGGAGGGGGTCCTACGAGCAGTACTTC.

This clone was counted many times. The gene calls are TRBV15 and TRBJ2-1; no definite D call. The CDR3 has 16 amino acids. V was clipped by 0 bases and J by 6 bases, with 15 bases between them. Germline CDR1 is LNHNV and CDR2 is YYDKDF (reference sequence). CDR3 loop: CATSREVTMGSNEQFF. In DNA form, the CDR3 reads TGTGCCACCAGCAGAGAGGTAACGATGGGCAGCAATGAGCAGTTCTTC. The variable domain in full, completed from reference TRBV15 and TRBJ2-1, reads DAMVIQNPRYQVTQFGKPVTLSCSQTLNHNVMYWYQQKSSQAPKLLFHYYDKDFNNEADTPDNFQSRRPNTSFCFLDIRSPGLGDTAMYLCATSREVTMGSNEQFFGPGTRLTVL.

The chain employs TRBV2 and TRBJ2-6; a possible D gene is TRBD2 (6 bases). There are 14 residues in the CDR3. Germline CDR1 reads SNHLY; CDR2 reads FYNNEI. Trimming removed 6 bases from V and 2 bases from J, with 8 bases in between. CDR3 coding DNA: TGTGCCAGCAGCAGGGAGGCTGGGGCCAACGTCCTGACTTTC. This gives the protein CASSREAGANVLTF. The entire variable domain, with the rest obtained from reference TRBV2 and TRBJ2-6, is as follows: EPEVTQTPSHQVTQMGQEVILRCVPISNHLYFYWYRQILGQKVEFLVSFYNNEISEKSEIFDDQFSVERPDGSNFTLKIRSTKLEDSAMYFCASSREAGANVLTFGAGSRLTVL.